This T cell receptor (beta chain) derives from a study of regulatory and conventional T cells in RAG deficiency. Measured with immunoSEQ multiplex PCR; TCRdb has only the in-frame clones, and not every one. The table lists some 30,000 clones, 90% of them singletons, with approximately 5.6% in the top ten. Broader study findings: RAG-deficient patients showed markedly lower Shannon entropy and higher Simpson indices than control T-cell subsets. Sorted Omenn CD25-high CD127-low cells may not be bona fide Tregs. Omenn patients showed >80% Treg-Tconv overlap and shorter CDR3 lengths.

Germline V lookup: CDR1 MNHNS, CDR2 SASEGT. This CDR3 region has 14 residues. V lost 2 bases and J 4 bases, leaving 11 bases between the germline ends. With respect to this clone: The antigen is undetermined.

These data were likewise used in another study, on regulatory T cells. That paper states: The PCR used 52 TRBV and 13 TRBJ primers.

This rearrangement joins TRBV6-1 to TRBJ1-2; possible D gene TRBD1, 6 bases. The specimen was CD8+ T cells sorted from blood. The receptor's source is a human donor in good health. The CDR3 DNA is TGTGCCAGCAGTGAAACGGACAGCCGCTATGGCTACACCTTC. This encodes CASSETDSRYGYTF.